This TCR beta chain was sequenced in a study of graft-versus-host responses after intestinal transplantation. Study in general: Every recipient underwent anti-thymocyte globulin induction, then tacrolimus and steroids for three to four years.

This CDR3 is built from 15 residues. Germline lookup yields CDR1 MNHEY and CDR2 SVGAGI. The junction had 3 bases not matched to a gene; V was cut back by 0 bases and J by 4 bases. This table comes from immunoSEQ multiplex PCR, and its TCRdb copy is limited to in-frame clones, with some not included. This sample carries 90,000 to 150,000 clones, 85% to 95% of them seen once, and the ten largest clones take 3.3%. With respect to this clone: Its antigen is unknown.

Sequencing used unstimulated CD8+ T cells sorted from spleen or lymph node cells, obtained before intestinal transplant. The origin of this receptor is a human donor who received an intestinal transplant. The V call is TRBV6-5, the J call TRBJ1-2, with 9 bases that match TRBD1. CDR3 region: CASSYSMGQGYGYTF. The CDR3 DNA follows: TGTGCCAGCAGTTACTCGATGGGACAGGGCTATGGCTACACCTTC.